The 23 T cell receptor beta chains below all came from one sample that was sequenced in a study of blood T cell repertoires in COVID-19. Profiling relied on immunoSEQ multiplex PCR, and the TCRdb table lists in-frame clones only, not all of them. Of tens of thousands of clones listed, about 90% were seen once; the top ten hold 1% to 1.5%. Sequencing was performed on peripheral blood. These receptors came from a woman in her thirties or forties with acute or convalescent COVID-19.

The CDR3 DNA follows: TGTGCCAGCAGAACCTTCCAGGTCCGAAGCACAGATACGCAGTATTTT. Its protein is CASRTFQVRSTDTQYF. The chain links TRBV27 to TRBJ2-3; D is unclear. The CDR3 extends over 16 amino acids. Germline-derived CDR1 and CDR2 are MNHEY and SMNVEV (reference sequence). Trimming removed 6 bases at V and 0 bases at J, with 16 bases between.

The chain recombines TRBV7-2 with TRBJ2-5; 10 bases fit TRBD2. CDR1 and CDR2 from the germline V gene are SGHTA and FQGNSA. Losses at the gene ends were 4 bases for V and 2 bases for J; bases not matched to a gene: 4. This CDR3 spans 15 amino acids. CDR3 nucleotides: TGTGCCAGCAGCTATCTAGCGGGGGATCAAGAGACCCAGTACTTC. Amino acid sequence: CASSYLAGDQETQYF. The variable domain in full, completed from reference TRBV7-2 and TRBJ2-5, reads GAGVSQSPSNKVTEKGKDVELRCDPISGHTALYWYRQSLGQGLEFLIYFQGNSAPDKSGLPSDRFSAERTGGSVSTLTIQRTQQEDSAVYLCASSYLAGDQETQYFGPGTRLLVL.

This clone has more than one count but fewer than ten. The chain employs TRBV30 and TRBJ1-5, with a weak D call TRBD1 (6 bases). CDR3 length: 12 amino acids. V was pared by 7 bases and J by 7 bases, with 14 bases between. Germline V gene lookup returns CDR1 GTSNPN and CDR2 SVGIG (reference sequence). DNA of the CDR3: TGTGCCTCATACAGGGTTCGCCAGCCCCAGCATTTT. It yields the protein CASYRVRQPQHF. Drawing the rest from reference TRBV30 and TRBJ1-5, the complete variable domain is SQTIHQWPATLVQPVGSPLSLECTVEGTSNPNLYWYRQAAGRGLQLLFYSVGIGQISSEVPQNLSASRPQDRQFILSSKKLLLSDSGFYLCASYRVRQPQHFGDGTRLSIL.

The chain recombines TRBV11-1 with TRBJ2-1, with 7 positions matching TRBD1. Germline assignment: CDR1 SGHAT and CDR2 FQDESV (reference sequence). The CDR3 runs 16 residues. V dropped 5 bases and J dropped 0; count of bases not matched to a gene: 7. CDR3 residues: CASSRDRDTSYNEQFF. The CDR3 coding sequence is TGTGCCAGCAGCCGAGACAGGGACACCTCCTACAATGAGCAGTTCTTC. Looking up the rest from reference TRBV11-1 and TRBJ2-1 gives the full variable domain: EAEVAQSPRYKITEKSQAVAFWCDPISGHATLYWYRQILGQGPELLVQFQDESVVDDSQLPKDRFSAERLKGVDSTLKIQPAELGDSAMYLCASSRDRDTSYNEQFFGPGTRLTVL.

The rearrangement uses TRBV7-9 and TRBJ1-4; perhaps TRBD1 as D (6 bases). CDR1 SEHNR and CDR2 FQNEAQ come from the germline V gene (reference sequence). V was shortened by 0 bases and J by 0 bases, with 11 bases between the two germline ends. This CDR3 has 17 amino acids. Here the CDR3 DNA reads TGTGCCAGCAGCTTAGCGTCAGGGGTAGCAACTAATGAAAAACTGTTTTTT. Amino acids: CASSLASGVATNEKLFF. Full variable domain (rest looked up from reference TRBV7-9 and TRBJ1-4): DTGVSQNPRHKITKRGQNVTFRCDPISEHNRLYWYRQTLGQGPEFLTYFQNEAQLEKSRLLSDRFSAERPKGSFSTLEIQRTEQGDSAMYLCASSLASGVATNEKLFFGSGTQLSVL.

CDR3 amino acids: CASSAGQGAGYEQYF. As DNA, the CDR3 is TGTGCCAGCAGCGCAGGACAGGGGGCGGGGTACGAGCAGTACTTC. The chain combines TRBV9 with TRBJ2-7; TRBD1 matches at 11 bases. The CDR3 has 15 amino acids. Germline-derived CDR1 and CDR2 are SGDLS and YYNGEE. V shed 3 bases and J 4 bases; nucleotides not matched to a gene: 6.

This chain joins TRBV9 and TRBJ2-7, with D unresolved. V gave up 0 bases and J gave up 7 bases, with 8 bases separating them. The germline CDR1 and CDR2 sequences are SGDLS and YYNGEE. The CDR3 covers 12 residues. CDR3 in DNA: TGTGCCAGCAGCGTAGGAATTACAGAGCAGTACTTC. Its translation is CASSVGITEQYF.

The V call is TRBV7-9, the J call TRBJ1-2, with TRBD1 as a possible D gene (5 bases). V was trimmed by 2 bases and J by 4 bases, leaving 11 bases between them. From germline, CDR1 is SEHNR and CDR2 FQNEAQ (reference sequence). The CDR3 runs to 14 residues. The CDR3 spells CASSLQGFPYGYTF. The CDR3 bases are TGTGCCAGCAGCTTACAGGGATTTCCCTATGGCTACACCTTC.

This CDR3 reads CASGTSRDEQFF. The CDR3 DNA is TGTGCTAGCGGGACTAGCAGGGATGAGCAGTTCTTC. The genes are TRBV12-5 and TRBJ2-1; TRBD2 matches at 9 bases. Germline values: CDR1 LGHNT, CDR2 FRNRAP. There are 12 residues in the CDR3. After removal of 9 bases from V and 8 bases from J, the junction contained 5 bases not matched to a gene.

This chain connects TRBV4-1 to TRBJ2-7; 8 bases match TRBD2. Germline CDR1 MGHRA, CDR2 YSYEKL. The CDR3 spans 18 residues. V lost 4 bases to trimming and J lost 1 base; unmatched junction nucleotides: 15. CDR3 loop: CASSLSGAGVLSSYEQYF. In nucleotides, the CDR3 is TGCGCCAGCAGCCTCAGCGGAGCGGGAGTACTATCATCCTACGAGCAGTACTTC.

This chain uses TRBV7-9 with TRBJ1-2; D ambiguous. V was trimmed by 5 bases and J by 8 bases, leaving 9 bases between them. The CDR3 consists of 11 residues. Germline CDR1 is SEHNR and CDR2 is FQNEAQ (reference sequence). This chain's CDR3 is CASSREEGYTF. The DNA for the CDR3 is TGTGCCAGCAGCCGCGAGGAGGGCTACACCTTC.

The chain has TRBV7-9 and TRBJ2-5, with 12 bases lining up with TRBD2. With 2 bases clipped from V and 4 bases from J, the junction kept 5 bases outside the gene matches. The CDR3 contains 16 residues. CDR1 and CDR2 (germline): SEHNR, FQNEAQ (reference sequence). The CDR3, as DNA: TGTGCCAGCAGCTTACTAGCGGGGGGGCCTTTAGAGACCCAGTACTTC. Protein sequence: CASSLLAGGPLETQYF.

The chain's CDR3 is CASSPLQGGNTEAFF. CDR3 DNA: TGCGCCAGCAGCCCACTGCAGGGGGGCAACACTGAAGCTTTCTTT. The gene calls are TRBV5-1 and TRBJ1-1; 7 nucleotides agree with TRBD1. The germline V gene has CDR1 SGHRS and CDR2 YFSETQ. J gave up 2 bases and V 4 bases, and 8 bases lay outside the gene matches. This CDR3 spans 15 amino acids. The variable domain in full, completed from reference TRBV5-1 and TRBJ1-1, reads KAGVTQTPRYLIKTRGQQVTLSCSPISGHRSVSWYQQTPGQGLQFLFEYFSETQRNKGNFPGRFSGRQFSNSRSEMNVSTLELGDSALYLCASSPLQGGNTEAFFGQGTRLTVV.

This chain connects TRBV15 to TRBJ1-3; D is unresolved. Looked up from germline, CDR1 is LNHNV and CDR2 is YYDKDF (reference sequence). This CDR3 has 14 amino acids. V was pared by 0 bases and J by 1 base, with 4 bases between. The CDR3 DNA is TGTGCCACCAGCAGAGAGCGGTCTGGAAACACCATATATTTT. Its protein is CATSRERSGNTIYF.

The chain couples TRBV7-9 to TRBJ2-3; D remains ambiguous. The CDR3 is made up of 14 amino acids. The ends were cut back, 3 bases at V and 4 bases at J, with 11 bases in the middle. Per germline, CDR1 SEHNR and CDR2 FQNEAQ (reference sequence). CDR3 in amino acids: CASSFAELPDTQYF. The CDR3 DNA reads as TGTGCCAGCAGCTTCGCTGAACTACCAGATACGCAGTATTTT.

This clone has just one count. CDR3 in amino acids: CSASGGYGSLSNQPQHF. The CDR3 DNA follows: TGCAGTGCTAGTGGAGGGTACGGTTCCCTTAGCAATCAGCCCCAGCATTTT. The V call is TRBV20-1, the J call TRBJ1-5; no firm D call. This CDR3 is 17 amino acids long. Germline assignment: CDR1 DFQATT and CDR2 SNEGSKA (reference sequence). The V end lost 3 bases, the J end lost 0 bases, and 18 bases lay between the germline ends.

The V gene is TRBV4-1, the J gene TRBJ2-3; no definite D call. V lost 8 bases and J 2 bases, leaving 8 bases between the germline ends. CDR1 is MGHRA, CDR2 YSYEKL, per germline. The CDR3 is made up of 12 amino acids. CDR3 sequence: CASGQSTDTQYF. The DNA of the CDR3 is TGCGCCAGCGGGCAGTCCACAGATACGCAGTATTTT.

V and J are TRBV28 and TRBJ1-1, with 9 bases matching TRBD1. The CDR3 is 14 amino acids. The J segment lost 4 bases and the V segment lost 6 bases, leaving 6 bases of the junction unmatched. Germline CDR1 MDHEN, CDR2 SYDVKM. CDR3 in amino acids: CASRGQGRGTEAFF. The CDR3, as DNA: TGTGCCAGCAGGGGACAGGGAAGGGGCACTGAAGCTTTCTTT.

This clone was found once. The V gene is TRBV14, the J gene TRBJ1-4; 10 nucleotides line up with TRBD1. V lost 5 bases, J lost 6 bases, and 6 bases stayed unmatched. This CDR3 comprises 15 residues. The germline CDR1 and CDR2 sequences are SGHDN and FVKESK. This chain's CDR3 is CASSVTGGWYEKLFF. For the CDR3, the DNA is TGTGCCAGCAGCGTGACAGGGGGCTGGTATGAAAAACTGTTTTTT.

The V gene is TRBV7-9, the J gene TRBJ2-7; TRBD2 matches at 11 bases. This CDR3 comprises 15 residues. The germline gives CDR1 SEHNR, CDR2 FQNEAQ (reference sequence). The V segment lost 6 bases and the J segment 4 bases; nucleotides outside the gene matches: 8. CDR3 DNA: TGTGCCAGCAGTCACGGACTAGCGGGTGATTACGAGCAGTACTTC. Encoded protein: CASSHGLAGDYEQYF.

This chain links TRBV6-5 with TRBJ2-1, with 11 bases fitting TRBD2. V was clipped by 6 bases and J by 7 bases; unmatched bases: 8. Germline CDR1 is MNHEY and CDR2 is SVGAGI. The CDR3 totals 15 residues. CDR3 sequence (DNA): TGTGCCAGCAGCCCCCAGACTAGCGGGGTGAATGAGCAGTTCTTC. Translating gives CASSPQTSGVNEQFF.

This clone was seen a few times. The V and J genes are TRBV19 and TRBJ2-2; 7 nucleotides align to TRBD1. Germline loops: CDR1 LNHDA, CDR2 SQIVND (reference sequence). Trimming cost V 0 bases and J 4 bases; bases outside gene matches: 11. The CDR3 extends over 18 amino acids. CDR3 region: CASSIDLQGLRGTGELFF. The CDR3 DNA reads TGTGCCAGTAGTATAGATCTACAGGGGCTACGGGGCACCGGGGAGCTGTTTTTT.

The chain employs TRBV10-2 and TRBJ1-1; 7 nucleotides line up with TRBD1. CDR3 length: 16 amino acids. V trimming: 2 bases; J trimming: 4 bases; junction bases outside the gene matches: 10. Germline CDR1 reads WSHSY; CDR2 reads SAAADI. CDR3 in DNA: TGCGCCAGCAGTGAGCCGAGGACAGGCCAGGGCACTGAAGCTTTCTTT. It translates to CASSEPRTGQGTEAFF.